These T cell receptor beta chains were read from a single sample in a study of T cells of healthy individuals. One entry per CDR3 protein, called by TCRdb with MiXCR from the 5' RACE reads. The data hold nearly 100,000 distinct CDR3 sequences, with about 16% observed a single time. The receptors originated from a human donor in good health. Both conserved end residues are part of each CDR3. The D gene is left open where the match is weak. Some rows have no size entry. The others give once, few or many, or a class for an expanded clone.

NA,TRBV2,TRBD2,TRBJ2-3,TGTGCCAGCAGTGAACATCGGGGGGGCGGTACGCAGTATTTT,CASSEHRGGGTQYF
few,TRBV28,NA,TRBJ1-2,TGTGCCAGCAGAGGAACAGCTCGCAAGGGATCTAACTATGGCTACACCTTC,CASRGTARKGSNYGYTF
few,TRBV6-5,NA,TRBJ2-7,TGTGCCAGCAGTTTCTCCGTCGCGCGGGCGCCCTACGAGCAGTACTTC,CASSFSVARAPYEQYF
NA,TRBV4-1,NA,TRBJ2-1,TGCGCCAGCAGCCCCCCAAGGGGTGGGGTGGTCCTCTCCTACAATGAGCAGTTCTTC,CASSPPRGGVVLSYNEQFF
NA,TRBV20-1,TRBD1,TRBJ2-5,TGCAGTCTCAGACAGGGGAAAAGGGAGACCCAGTACTTC,CSLRQGKRETQYF
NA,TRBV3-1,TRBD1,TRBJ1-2,TGTGCCAGCAGCCAAGATGGGACAGGGTGGTATGGCTACACCTTC,CASSQDGTGWYGYTF
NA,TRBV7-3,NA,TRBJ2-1,TGTGCCAGCAGCCCCCCCGAGGCGGGGACCACCTACAATGAGCAGTTCTTC,CASSPPEAGTTYNEQFF
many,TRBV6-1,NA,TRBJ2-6,TGTGCCAGCAGAGGAGTTTCCGGACAGTGGAGCTCTGGGGCCAACGTCCTGACTTTC,CASRGVSGQWSSGANVLTF
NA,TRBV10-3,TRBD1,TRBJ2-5,TGTGCCATCAGTGAAAGGGACAGTCAAGAGACCCAGTACTTC,CAISERDSQETQYF
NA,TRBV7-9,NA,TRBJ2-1,TGTGCCAGCAGCCCCTGGGAAAACAATGAGCAGTTCTTC,CASSPWENNEQFF
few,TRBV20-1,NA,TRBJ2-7,TGCAGTGCTAGAGACTGGGAGTGGCAGTACTTC,CSARDWEWQYF
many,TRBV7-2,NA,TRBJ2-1,TGTGCCAGCAGCCCCTCCGGTGTAGGATACTACAATGAGCAGTTCTTC,CASSPSGVGYYNEQFF
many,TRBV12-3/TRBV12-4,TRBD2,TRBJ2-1,TGTGCCAGCAGTTTGAGCGGGAATGACAATGAGCAGTTCTTC,CASSLSGNDNEQFF
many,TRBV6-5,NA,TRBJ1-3,TGTGCCAGCAGTGGACGTAGCAGAAACACCATATATTTT,CASSGRSRNTIYF
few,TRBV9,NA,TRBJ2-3,TGTGCCAGCAGCGGAAGCGGAGGCACAGATACGCAGTATTTT,CASSGSGGTDTQYF
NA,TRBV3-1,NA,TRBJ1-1,TGTGCCAGCAGCCAAGTGGGGGGGAAGGTACGAGCTTTCTTT,CASSQVGGKVRAFF
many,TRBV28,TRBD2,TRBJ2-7,TGTGCCAGCAGCGTGGTCGGGAGGGGATTGAACGAGCAGTACTTC,CASSVVGRGLNEQYF
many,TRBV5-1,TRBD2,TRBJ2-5,TGCGCCAGCAGCTTGTGGATAGCGGGAGGCCAAGAGACCCAGTACTTC,CASSLWIAGGQETQYF
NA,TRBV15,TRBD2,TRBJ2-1,TGTGCCACCAGCAGAGATTTACCGGGAGGGGTCTACAATGAGCAGTTCTTC,CATSRDLPGGVYNEQFF
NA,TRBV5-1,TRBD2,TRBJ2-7,TGCGCCAGCAGCTTCGGACTAGCGGGAGAAGGGAGCGAGCAGTACTTC,CASSFGLAGEGSEQYF
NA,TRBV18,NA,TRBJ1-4,TGTGCCAGCTCAGCGGGACACTCCAATGAAAAACTGTTTTTT,CASSAGHSNEKLFF
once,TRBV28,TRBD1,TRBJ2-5,TGTGCCAGCAGCTATCAGGGGGCGGGGGAGACCCAGTACTTC,CASSYQGAGETQYF
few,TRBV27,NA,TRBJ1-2,TGTGCCAGCAGTTTAAACAGATACGATGGCTACACCTTC,CASSLNRYDGYTF
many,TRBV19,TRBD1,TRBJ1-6,TGTGCCAGTAGTATCGGGACAGCAATTAATTCACCCCTCCACTTT,CASSIGTAINSPLHF
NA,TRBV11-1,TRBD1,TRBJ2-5,TGTGCCAGCAGTTCGAACCAGGGGGAGGAGACCCAGTACTTC,CASSSNQGEETQYF
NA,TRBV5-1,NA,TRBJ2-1,TGCGCCAGCAGCTTAGGGTCTACTGAGCAGTTCTTC,CASSLGSTEQFF
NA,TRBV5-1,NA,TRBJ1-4,TGCGCCAGCAGCTTGGGACGGGTTCATGGCGAAAAACTGTTTTTT,CASSLGRVHGEKLFF
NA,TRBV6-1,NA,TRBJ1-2,TGTGCCAGCAGTTACAGCTATGGCTACACCTTC,CASSYSYGYTF
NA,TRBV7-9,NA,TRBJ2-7,TGTGCCAGCAGCTTTTTTCTAGCCAGAGGGGGGGAAGCCTACGAGCAGTACTTC,CASSFFLARGGEAYEQYF
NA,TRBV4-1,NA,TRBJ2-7,TGCGCCAGCAGCCAAGAAGCCGGGTTGGTAGGCGAGCAGTACTTC,CASSQEAGLVGEQYF
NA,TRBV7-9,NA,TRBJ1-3,TGTGCCAGCAGCGCCGACAGGATCTCTGGAAACACCATATATTTT,CASSADRISGNTIYF
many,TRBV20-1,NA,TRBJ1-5,TGCAGTGCTCCGGTTAGCAATCAGCCCCAGCATTTT,CSAPVSNQPQHF
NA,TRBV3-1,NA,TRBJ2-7,TGTGCCAGCAGCGCCGGGGGACCCACCCTTCTCTACGAGCAGTACTTC,CASSAGGPTLLYEQYF
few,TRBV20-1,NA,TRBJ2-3,TGCAGTGCCCGGAGGGGAGATACGCAGTATTTT,CSARRGDTQYF
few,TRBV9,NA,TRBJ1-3,TGTGCCAGCAGCGTAGATGACAGTTCCTCTGGAAACACCATATATTTT,CASSVDDSSSGNTIYF
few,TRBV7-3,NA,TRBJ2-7,TGTGCCAGCAGCGCCACCATGGGATCCAGCGAGCAGTACTTC,CASSATMGSSEQYF
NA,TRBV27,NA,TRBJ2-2,TGTGCCAGCGGCACGGGGCCGATGAACACCGGGGAGCTGTTTTTT,CASGTGPMNTGELFF
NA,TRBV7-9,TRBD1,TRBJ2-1,TGTGCCAGCAGCACCGGACAGGGCAGTGAGCAGTTCTTC,CASSTGQGSEQFF
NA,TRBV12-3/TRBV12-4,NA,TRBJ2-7,TGTGCCAGTAGGAAGGGTGGAAGCTACGAGCAGTACTTC,CASRKGGSYEQYF
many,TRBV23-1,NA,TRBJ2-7,TGCGCCGTCGTGAAGCACGCACATCCAAGCTACGAGCAGTACTTC,CAVVKHAHPSYEQYF
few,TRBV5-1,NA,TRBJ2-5,TGCGCCAGCAACATGGGTAATCCCCAGGGTGGGGAGACCCAGTACTTC,CASNMGNPQGGETQYF
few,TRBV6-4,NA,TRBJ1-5,TGTGCCAGCAGTGACTCGGAAAATGGGCCCCAGCATTTT,CASSDSENGPQHF
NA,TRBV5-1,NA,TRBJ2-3,TGCGCCAGCAGCTTGGCCAGCCGCACAGATACGCAGTATTTT,CASSLASRTDTQYF
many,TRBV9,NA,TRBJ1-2,TGTGCCAGCAGCGTAGGACAGGACTATGGCTACACCTTC,CASSVGQDYGYTF
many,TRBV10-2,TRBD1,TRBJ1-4,TGCGCCAGCAGTGAGTTGCAGGGGGCGAGGGGAAAACTGTTTTTT,CASSELQGARGKLFF
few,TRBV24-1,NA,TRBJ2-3,TGTGCCACCAGTGATTTAGTGGACCGAAGAGATACGCAGTATTTT,CATSDLVDRRDTQYF
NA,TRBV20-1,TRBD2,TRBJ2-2,TGCAGTGCTAGAGATCACGCTAGCGGGGGGCTAAACACCGGGGAGCTGTTTTTT,CSARDHASGGLNTGELFF
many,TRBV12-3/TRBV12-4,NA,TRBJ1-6,TGTGCCAGCAGTTTGGGCAGGGCTTCACCCCTCCACTTT,CASSLGRASPLHF
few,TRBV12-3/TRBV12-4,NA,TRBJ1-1,TGTGCCAGCAGTTTAAAACTGGGCGGTGAAGCTTTCTTT,CASSLKLGGEAFF
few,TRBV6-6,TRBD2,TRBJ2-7,TGTGCCAGCAGCCCAAGTGGGACTAGCTACGAGCAGTACTTC,CASSPSGTSYEQYF
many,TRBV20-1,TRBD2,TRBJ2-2,TGCAGTGCCCCAGATGGGGGAGGGACCGGGGAGCTGTTTTTT,CSAPDGGGTGELFF
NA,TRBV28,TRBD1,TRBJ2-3,TGTGCCAGCAGTTCCAAATACTCGGACAGGCGTGACACAGATACGCAGTATTTT,CASSSKYSDRRDTDTQYF
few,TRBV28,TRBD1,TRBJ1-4,TGTGCCAGTCAAACCTCCGGGACAGATAATGAAAAACTGTTTTTT,CASQTSGTDNEKLFF
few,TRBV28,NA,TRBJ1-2,TGTGCCAGCACCTTGTGGCAGGGAGATTTGAATGGCTACACCTTC,CASTLWQGDLNGYTF
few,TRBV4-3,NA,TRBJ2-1,TGCGCCAGCAGCCAAGAGTTTCCGGGGACCTCCTACAATGAGCAGTTCTTC,CASSQEFPGTSYNEQFF